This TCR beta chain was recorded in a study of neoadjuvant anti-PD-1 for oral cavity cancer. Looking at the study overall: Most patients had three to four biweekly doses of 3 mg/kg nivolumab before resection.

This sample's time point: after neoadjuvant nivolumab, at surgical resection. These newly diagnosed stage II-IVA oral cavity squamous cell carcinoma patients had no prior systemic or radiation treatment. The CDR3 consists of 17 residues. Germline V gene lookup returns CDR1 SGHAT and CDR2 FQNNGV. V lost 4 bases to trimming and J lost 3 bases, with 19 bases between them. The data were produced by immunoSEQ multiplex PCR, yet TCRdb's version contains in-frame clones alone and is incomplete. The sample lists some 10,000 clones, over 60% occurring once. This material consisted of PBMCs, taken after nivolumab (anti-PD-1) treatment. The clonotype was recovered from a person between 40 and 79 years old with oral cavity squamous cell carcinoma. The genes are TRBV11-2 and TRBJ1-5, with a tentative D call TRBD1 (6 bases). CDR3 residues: CASSSTGGRTNNQPQHF. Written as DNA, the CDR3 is TGTGCCAGCAGCTCAACGGGGGGCCGGACGAACAATCAGCCCCAGCATTTT.